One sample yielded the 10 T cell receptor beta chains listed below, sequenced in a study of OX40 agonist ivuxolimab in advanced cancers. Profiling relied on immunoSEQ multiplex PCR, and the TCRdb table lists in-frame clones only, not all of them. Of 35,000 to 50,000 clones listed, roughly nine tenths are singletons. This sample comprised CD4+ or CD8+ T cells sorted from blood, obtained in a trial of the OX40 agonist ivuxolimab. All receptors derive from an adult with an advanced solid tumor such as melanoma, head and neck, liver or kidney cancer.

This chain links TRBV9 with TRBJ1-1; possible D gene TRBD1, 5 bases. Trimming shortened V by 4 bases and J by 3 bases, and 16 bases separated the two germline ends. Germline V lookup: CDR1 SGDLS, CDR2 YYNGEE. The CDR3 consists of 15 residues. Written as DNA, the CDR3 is TGTGCCAGCAGCCCCCGGGGCCAAGTACACACTGAAGCTTTCTTT. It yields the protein CASSPRGQVHTEAFF. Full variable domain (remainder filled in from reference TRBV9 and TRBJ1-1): DSGVTQTPKHLITATGQRVTLRCSPRSGDLSVYWYQQSLDQGLQFLIQYYNGEERAKGNILERFSAQQFPDLHSELNLSSLELGDSALYFCASSPRGQVHTEAFFGQGTRLTVV.

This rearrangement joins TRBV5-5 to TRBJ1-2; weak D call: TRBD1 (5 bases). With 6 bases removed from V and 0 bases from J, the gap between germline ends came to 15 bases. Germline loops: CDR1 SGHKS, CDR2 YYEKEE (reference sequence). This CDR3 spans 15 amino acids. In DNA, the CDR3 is TGTGCCAGCAACTCTCCACAGGAAACTAACTATGGCTACACCTTC. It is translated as CASNSPQETNYGYTF. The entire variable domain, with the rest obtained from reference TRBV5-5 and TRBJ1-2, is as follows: DAGVTQSPTHLIKTRGQQVTLRCSPISGHKSVSWYQQVLGQGPQFIFQYYEKEERGRGNFPDRFSARQFPNYSSELNVNALLLGDSALYLCASNSPQETNYGYTFGSGTRLTVV.

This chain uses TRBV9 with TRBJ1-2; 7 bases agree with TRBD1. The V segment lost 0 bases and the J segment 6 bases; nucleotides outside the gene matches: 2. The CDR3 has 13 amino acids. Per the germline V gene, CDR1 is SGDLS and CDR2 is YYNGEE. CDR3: CASSVGRGDGYTF. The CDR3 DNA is TGTGCCAGCAGCGTAGGCAGGGGGGATGGCTACACCTTC.

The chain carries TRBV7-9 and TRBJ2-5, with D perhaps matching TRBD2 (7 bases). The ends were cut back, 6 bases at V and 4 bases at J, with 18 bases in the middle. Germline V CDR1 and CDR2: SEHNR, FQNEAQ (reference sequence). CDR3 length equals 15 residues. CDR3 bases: TGTGCCAGCAGTTCGGGGGGCAGCGAGCGAGAGACCCAGTACTTC. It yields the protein CASSSGGSERETQYF. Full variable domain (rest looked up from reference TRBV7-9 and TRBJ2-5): DTGVSQNPRHKITKRGQNVTFRCDPISEHNRLYWYRQTLGQGPEFLTYFQNEAQLEKSRLLSDRFSAERPKGSFSTLEIQRTEQGDSAMYLCASSSGGSERETQYFGPGTRLLVL.

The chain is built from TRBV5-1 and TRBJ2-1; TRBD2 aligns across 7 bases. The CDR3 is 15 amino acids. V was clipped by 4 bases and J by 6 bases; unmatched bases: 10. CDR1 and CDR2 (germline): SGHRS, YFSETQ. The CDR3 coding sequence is TGCGCCAGCAGCCCGGAGTGGGGGGGAAGCAATGAGCAGTTCTTC. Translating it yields CASSPEWGGSNEQFF. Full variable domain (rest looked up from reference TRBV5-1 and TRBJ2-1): KAGVTQTPRYLIKTRGQQVTLSCSPISGHRSVSWYQQTPGQGLQFLFEYFSETQRNKGNFPGRFSGRQFSNSRSEMNVSTLELGDSALYLCASSPEWGGSNEQFFGPGTRLTVL.

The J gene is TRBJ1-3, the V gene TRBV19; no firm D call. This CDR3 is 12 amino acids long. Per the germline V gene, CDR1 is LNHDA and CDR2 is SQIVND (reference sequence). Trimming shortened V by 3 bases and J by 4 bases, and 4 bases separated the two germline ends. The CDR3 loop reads CASSMIGNTIYF. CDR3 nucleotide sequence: TGTGCCAGTAGTATGATCGGAAACACCATATATTTT.

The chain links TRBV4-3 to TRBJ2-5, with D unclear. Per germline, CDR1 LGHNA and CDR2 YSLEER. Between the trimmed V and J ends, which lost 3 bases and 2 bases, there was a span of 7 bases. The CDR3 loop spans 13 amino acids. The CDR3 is CASSQRQQETQYF. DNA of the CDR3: TGCGCCAGCAGCCAGCGGCAGCAAGAGACCCAGTACTTC.

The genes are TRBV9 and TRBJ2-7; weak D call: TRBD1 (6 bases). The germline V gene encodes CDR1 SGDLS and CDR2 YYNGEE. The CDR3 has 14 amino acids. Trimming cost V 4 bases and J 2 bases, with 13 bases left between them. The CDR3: CASSTRQDPYEQYF. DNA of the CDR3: TGTGCCAGCAGCACCCGACAGGACCCCTACGAGCAGTACTTC.

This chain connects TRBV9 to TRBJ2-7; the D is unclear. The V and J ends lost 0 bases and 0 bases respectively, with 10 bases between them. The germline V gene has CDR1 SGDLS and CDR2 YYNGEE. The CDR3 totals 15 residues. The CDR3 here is CASSVADFGSYEQYF. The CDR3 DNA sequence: TGTGCCAGCAGCGTAGCTGACTTCGGCTCCTACGAGCAGTACTTC.

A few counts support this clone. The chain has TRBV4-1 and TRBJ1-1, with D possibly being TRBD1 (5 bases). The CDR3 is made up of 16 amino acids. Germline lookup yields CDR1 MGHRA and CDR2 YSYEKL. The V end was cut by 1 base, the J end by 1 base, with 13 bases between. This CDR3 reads CASSQVAGRGNTEAFF. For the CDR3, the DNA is TGCGCCAGCAGCCAAGTGGCAGGGCGGGGGAACACTGAAGCTTTCTTT.